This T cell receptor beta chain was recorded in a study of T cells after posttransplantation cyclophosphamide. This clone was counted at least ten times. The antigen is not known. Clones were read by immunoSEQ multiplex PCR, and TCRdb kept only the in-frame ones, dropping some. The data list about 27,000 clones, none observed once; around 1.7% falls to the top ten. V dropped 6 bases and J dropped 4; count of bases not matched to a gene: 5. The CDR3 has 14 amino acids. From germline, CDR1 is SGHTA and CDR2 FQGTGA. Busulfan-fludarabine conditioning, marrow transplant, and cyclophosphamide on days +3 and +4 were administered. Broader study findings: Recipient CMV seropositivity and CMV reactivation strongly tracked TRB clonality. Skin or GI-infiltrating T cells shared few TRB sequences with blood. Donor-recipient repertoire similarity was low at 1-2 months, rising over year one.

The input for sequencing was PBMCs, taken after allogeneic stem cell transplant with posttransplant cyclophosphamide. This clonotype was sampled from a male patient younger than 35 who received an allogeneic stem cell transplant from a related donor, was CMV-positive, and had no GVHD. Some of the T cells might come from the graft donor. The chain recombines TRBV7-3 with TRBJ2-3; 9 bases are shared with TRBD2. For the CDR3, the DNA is TGTGCCAGCAGTTTGGGACTAGCCCCAGATACGCAGTATTTT. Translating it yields CASSLGLAPDTQYF.